This T cell receptor beta chain was observed in a study of blood T cell repertoires in COVID-19. Study-wide background: Samples of COVID-19 (acute and convalescent) were obtained from the United States, Italy and Spain. Nucleic acid was either cDNA or gDNA, and it came from T cells, B-cell-depleted T cells, or PBMCs.

Authors' analysis steps: Estimated nucleated cell counts came from reference gene primer amplification. Sequencing used immunoSEQ multiplex PCR; TCRdb keeps in-frame clones, though not all of them. The V and J calls and clone size come from that table; D and trimming were worked out from the DNA. The table includes about 75,000 clones, roughly nine tenths detected once. J was trimmed by 15 bases and V by 4 bases; bases with no gene match: 18. This CDR3 contains 15 residues. Germline V gives CDR1 SGHNT, CDR2 YENEEA. V usage is TRBV11-3 and J usage is TRBJ1-5; 7 bases align to TRBD1. The sequencing input was peripheral blood. The receptor was derived from a human donor in a cohort sampled during active COVID-19. CDR3 sequence (DNA): TGTGCCAGCAGCTCCTGGGACAGTCTCCTCCGGGAACTGCATTTT. Its protein is CASSSWDSLLRELHF.